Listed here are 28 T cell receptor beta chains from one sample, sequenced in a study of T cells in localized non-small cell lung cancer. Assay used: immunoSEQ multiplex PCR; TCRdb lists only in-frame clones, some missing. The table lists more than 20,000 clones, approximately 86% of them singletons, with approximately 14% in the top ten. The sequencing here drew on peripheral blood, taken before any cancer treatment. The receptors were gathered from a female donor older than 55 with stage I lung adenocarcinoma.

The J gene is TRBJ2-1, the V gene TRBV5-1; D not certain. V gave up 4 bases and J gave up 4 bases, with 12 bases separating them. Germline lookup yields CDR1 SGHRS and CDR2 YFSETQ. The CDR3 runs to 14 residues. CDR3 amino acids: CASSELPSYNEQFF. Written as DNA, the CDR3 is TGCGCCAGCAGCGAACTTCCTTCTTACAATGAGCAGTTCTTC.

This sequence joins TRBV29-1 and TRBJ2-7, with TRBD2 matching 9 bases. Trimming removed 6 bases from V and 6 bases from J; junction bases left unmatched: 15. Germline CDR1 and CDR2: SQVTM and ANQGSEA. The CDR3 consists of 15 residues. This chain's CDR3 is CSVALGVAGEGEQYF. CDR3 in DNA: TGCAGCGTCGCGCTCGGGGTAGCGGGAGAGGGCGAGCAGTACTTC.

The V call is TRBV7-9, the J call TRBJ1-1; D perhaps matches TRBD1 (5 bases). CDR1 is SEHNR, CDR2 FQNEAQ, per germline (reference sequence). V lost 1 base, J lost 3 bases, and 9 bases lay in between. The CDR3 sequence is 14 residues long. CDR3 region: CASSLGGLDTEAFF. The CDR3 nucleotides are TGTGCCAGCAGCTTAGGGGGCCTGGACACTGAAGCTTTCTTT.

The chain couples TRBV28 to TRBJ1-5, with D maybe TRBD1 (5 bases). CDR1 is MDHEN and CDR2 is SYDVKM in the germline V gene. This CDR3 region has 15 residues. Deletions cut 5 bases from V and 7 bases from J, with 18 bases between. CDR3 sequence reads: CASSPPEGRGQPQHF. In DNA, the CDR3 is TGTGCCAGCAGTCCCCCCGAGGGACGGGGACAGCCCCAGCATTTT.

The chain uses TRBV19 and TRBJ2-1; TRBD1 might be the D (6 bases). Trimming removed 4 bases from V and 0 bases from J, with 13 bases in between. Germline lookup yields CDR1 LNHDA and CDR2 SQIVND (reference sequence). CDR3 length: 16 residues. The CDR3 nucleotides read TGTGCCAGTAGTACTAGAAGGGGGAGCTCCTACAATGAGCAGTTCTTC. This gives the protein CASSTRRGSSYNEQFF.

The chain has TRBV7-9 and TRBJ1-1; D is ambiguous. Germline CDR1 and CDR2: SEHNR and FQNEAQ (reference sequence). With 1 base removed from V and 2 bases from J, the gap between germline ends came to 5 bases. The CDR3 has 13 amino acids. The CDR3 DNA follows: TGTGCCAGCAGCTTAGACCCAAACACTGAAGCTTTCTTT. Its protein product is CASSLDPNTEAFF.

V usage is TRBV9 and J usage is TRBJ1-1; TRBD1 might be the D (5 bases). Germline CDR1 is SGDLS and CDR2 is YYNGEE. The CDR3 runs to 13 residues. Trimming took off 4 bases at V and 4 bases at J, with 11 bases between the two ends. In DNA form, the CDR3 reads TGTGCCAGCAGCTCCCTGGGGGGCACTGAAGCTTTCTTT. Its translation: CASSSLGGTEAFF.

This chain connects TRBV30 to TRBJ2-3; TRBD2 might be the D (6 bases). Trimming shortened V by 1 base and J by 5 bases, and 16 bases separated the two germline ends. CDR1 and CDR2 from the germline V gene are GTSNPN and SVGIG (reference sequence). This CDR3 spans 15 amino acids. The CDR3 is CAWSALGLNRDTQYF. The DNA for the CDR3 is TGTGCCTGGAGTGCCTTGGGACTTAATCGAGATACGCAGTATTTT.

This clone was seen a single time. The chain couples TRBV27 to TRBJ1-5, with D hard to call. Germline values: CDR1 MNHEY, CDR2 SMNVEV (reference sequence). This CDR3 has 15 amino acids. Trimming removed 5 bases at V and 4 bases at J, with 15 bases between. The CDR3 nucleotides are TGTGCCAGCAGTACCCCCTGGGAGTCTAATCAGCCCCAGCATTTT. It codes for CASSTPWESNQPQHF.

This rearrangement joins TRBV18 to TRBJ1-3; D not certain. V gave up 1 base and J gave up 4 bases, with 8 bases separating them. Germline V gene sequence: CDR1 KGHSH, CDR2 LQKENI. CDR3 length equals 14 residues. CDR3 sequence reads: CASSPLAEGNTIYF. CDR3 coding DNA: TGTGCCAGCTCACCACTCGCAGAAGGAAACACCATATATTTT.

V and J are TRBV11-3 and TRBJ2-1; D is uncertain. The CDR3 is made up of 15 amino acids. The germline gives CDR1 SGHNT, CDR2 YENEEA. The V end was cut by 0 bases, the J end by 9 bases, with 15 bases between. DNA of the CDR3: TGTGCCAGCAGCTTAGATCCTGCCACCCGAGGTGAGCAGTTCTTC. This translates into CASSLDPATRGEQFF.

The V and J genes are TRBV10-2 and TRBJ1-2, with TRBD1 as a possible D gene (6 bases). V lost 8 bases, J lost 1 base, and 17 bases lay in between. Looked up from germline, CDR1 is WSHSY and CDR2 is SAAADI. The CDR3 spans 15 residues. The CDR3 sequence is CASHDTGWGNYGYTF. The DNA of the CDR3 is TGCGCCAGCCATGATACAGGGTGGGGTAACTATGGCTACACCTTC.

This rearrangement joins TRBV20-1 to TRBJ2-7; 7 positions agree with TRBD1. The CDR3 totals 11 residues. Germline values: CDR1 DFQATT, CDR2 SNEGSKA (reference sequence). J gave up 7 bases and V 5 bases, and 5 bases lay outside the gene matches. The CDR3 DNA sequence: TGCAGTGCTCGCGACAGGGTAGAGCAGTACTTC. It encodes CSARDRVEQYF.

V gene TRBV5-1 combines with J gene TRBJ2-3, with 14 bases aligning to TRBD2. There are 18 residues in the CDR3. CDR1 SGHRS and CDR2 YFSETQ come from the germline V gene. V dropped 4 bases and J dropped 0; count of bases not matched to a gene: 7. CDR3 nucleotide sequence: TGCGCCAGCAGCCGAGGGACTAGCGGGGGTACTAGCACAGATACGCAGTATTTT. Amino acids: CASSRGTSGGTSTDTQYF.

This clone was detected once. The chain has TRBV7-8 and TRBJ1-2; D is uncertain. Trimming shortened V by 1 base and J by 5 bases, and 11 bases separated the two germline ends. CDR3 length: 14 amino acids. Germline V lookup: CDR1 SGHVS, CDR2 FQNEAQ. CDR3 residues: CASSLEGTPYGYTF. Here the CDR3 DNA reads TGTGCCAGCAGCTTAGAGGGCACCCCTTATGGCTACACCTTC.

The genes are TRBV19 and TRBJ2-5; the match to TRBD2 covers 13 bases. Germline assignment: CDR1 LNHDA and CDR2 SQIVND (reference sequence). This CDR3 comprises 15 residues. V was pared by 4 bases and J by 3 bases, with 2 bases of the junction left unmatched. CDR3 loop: CASSTLAGGKETQYF. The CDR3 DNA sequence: TGTGCCAGTAGTACACTAGCGGGGGGGAAAGAGACCCAGTACTTC.

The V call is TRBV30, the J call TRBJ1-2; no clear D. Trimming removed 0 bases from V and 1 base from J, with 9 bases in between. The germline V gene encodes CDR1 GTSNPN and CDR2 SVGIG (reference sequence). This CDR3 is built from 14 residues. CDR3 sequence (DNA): TGTGCCTGGAGTGTACCTGTGGTTAACTATGGCTACACCTTC. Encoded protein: CAWSVPVVNYGYTF.

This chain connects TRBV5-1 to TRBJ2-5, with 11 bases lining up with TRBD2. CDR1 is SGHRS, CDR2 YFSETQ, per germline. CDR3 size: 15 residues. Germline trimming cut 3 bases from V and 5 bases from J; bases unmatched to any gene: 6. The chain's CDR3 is CASSSSSSGGETQYF. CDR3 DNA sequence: TGCGCCAGCAGCTCCAGCTCTAGCGGGGGGGAGACCCAGTACTTC.

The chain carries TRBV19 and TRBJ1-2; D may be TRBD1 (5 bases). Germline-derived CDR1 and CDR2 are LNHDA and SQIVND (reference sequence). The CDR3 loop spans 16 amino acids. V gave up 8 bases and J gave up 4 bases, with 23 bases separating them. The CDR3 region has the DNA TGTGCCAGTGTCGAACGGGGGGGAATGGCTGCCTATGGCTACACCTTC. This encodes CASVERGGMAAYGYTF.

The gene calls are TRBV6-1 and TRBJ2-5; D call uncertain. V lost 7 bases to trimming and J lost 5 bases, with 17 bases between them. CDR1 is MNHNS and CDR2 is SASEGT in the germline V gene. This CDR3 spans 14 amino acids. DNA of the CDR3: TGTGCCAGCACCGGATCGGGCCTCGCCGAGACCCAGTACTTC. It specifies CASTGSGLAETQYF.

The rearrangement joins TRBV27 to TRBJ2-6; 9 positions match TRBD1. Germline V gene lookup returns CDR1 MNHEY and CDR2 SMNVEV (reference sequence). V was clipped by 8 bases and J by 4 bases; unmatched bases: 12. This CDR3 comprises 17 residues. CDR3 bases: TGTGCCAGCGGGATTACAGGGGGCGCGTCAGGGGCCAACGTCCTGACTTTC. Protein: CASGITGGASGANVLTF. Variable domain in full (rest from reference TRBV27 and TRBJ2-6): EAQVTQNPRYLITVTGKKLTVTCSQNMNHEYMSWYRQDPGLGLRQIYYSMNVEVTDKGDVPEGYKVSRKEKRNFPLILESPSPNQTSLYFCASGITGGASGANVLTFGAGSRLTVL.

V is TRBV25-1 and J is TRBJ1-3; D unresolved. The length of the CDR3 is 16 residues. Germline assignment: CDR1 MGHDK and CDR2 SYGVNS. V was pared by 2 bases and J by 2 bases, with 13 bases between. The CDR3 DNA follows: TGTGCCAGCAGTGAAGGTATGGGCCTTGCTGGAAACACCATATATTTT. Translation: CASSEGMGLAGNTIYF.

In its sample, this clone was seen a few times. CDR3 sequence reads: CASSPGGDQPQHF. The DNA for the CDR3 is TGTGCCAGCAGCCCGGGTGGAGATCAGCCCCAGCATTTT. The chain joins TRBV7-2 to TRBJ1-5; D unresolved. Germline V gives CDR1 SGHTA, CDR2 FQGNSA. This CDR3 comprises 13 residues. V dropped 5 bases and J dropped 5 bases, with 10 bases sitting between them.

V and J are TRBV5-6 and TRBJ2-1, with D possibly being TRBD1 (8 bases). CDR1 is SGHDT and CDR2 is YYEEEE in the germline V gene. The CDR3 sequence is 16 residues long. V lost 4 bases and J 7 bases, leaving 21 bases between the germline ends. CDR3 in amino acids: CASSHPGTGGGNEQFF. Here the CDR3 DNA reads TGTGCCAGCAGCCATCCCGGAACAGGGGGAGGGAATGAGCAGTTCTTC. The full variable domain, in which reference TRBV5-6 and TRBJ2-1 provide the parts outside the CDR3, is DAGVTQSPTHLIKTRGQQVTLRCSPKSGHDTVSWYQQALGQGPQFIFQYYEEEERQRGNFPDRFSGHQFPNYSSELNVNALLLGDSALYLCASSHPGTGGGNEQFFGPGTRLTVL.

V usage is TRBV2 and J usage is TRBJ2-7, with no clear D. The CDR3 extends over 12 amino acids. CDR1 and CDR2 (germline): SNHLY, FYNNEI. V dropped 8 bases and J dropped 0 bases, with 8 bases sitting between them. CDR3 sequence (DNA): TGTGCCAGCTCCCGAAGCTCCTACGAGCAGTACTTC. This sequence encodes CASSRSSYEQYF. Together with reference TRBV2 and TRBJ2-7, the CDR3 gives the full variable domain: EPEVTQTPSHQVTQMGQEVILRCVPISNHLYFYWYRQILGQKVEFLVSFYNNEISEKSEIFDDQFSVERPDGSNFTLKIRSTKLEDSAMYFCASSRSSYEQYFGPGTRLTVT.

Written as DNA, the CDR3 is TGTGCCTCGGGACAGCGAGAAAATCAGCCCCAGCATTTT. It encodes CASGQRENQPQHF. The chain joins TRBV2 to TRBJ1-5, with 7 positions matching TRBD1. Looked up from germline, CDR1 is SNHLY and CDR2 is FYNNEI. Germline trimming cut 11 bases from V and 4 bases from J; bases unmatched to any gene: 8. The CDR3 runs 13 residues.

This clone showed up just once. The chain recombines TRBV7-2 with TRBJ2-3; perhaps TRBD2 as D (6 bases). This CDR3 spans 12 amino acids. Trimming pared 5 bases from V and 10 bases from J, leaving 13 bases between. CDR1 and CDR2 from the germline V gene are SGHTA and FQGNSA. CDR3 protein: CASSPAGLAQYF. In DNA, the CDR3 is TGTGCCAGCAGCCCGGCGGGGCTTGCGCAGTATTTT.

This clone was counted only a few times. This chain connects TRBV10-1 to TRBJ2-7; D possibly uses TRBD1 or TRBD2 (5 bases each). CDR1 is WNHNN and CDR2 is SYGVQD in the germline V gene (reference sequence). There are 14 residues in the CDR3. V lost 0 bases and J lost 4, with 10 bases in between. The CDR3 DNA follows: TGCGCCAGCAGTGAGTCGGGCAGGGAGTACGAGCAGTACTTC. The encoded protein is CASSESGREYEQYF.